This TCR beta chain was retrieved from a study of CXCR3-negative and CXCR3-positive naive CD8 T cells. With regard to this clonotype: Its target is unknown.

CDR1 is ENHRY and CDR2 is SYGVKD in the germline V gene. The CDR3 is 17 amino acids. Notes on the study in general: Naive subsets had comparable surface CD5, so TRB CDR3 properties gauged TCR strength.

cDNA libraries for TRB were generated by 5' RACE incorporating UMI labels. TCRdb re-called the 5' RACE reads and shows each CDR3 protein once, DNA omitted. The specimen's table records about 53,000 distinct CDR3 sequences. The clonotype was recovered from a human donor in good health. Some clones in this sample may be carry-over from other donors' samples. Specimen: naive CXCR3- CD8+ T cells from blood. Described subset: CD45RO-CCR7+CD27+CD95- naive CD8+ T cells lacking CXCR3 (TNR3-). This rearrangement joins TRBV10-3 to TRBJ2-1; TCRdb gives TRBD1 as the D gene, but with no DNA this cannot be confirmed. Here the CDR3 reads CAISPTPGTTSYNEQFF.